The sample holds a few counts of the clone carrying this T cell receptor (beta chain). Its specificity is unknown. The germline CDR1 and CDR2 sequences are SNHLY and FYNNEI. V gave up 6 bases and J gave up 1 base, with 11 bases separating them. This CDR3 is built from 14 residues. The sample originates from a study of beta chain features in type 1 diabetes. Findings and limits, study-wide: Relative to healthy donors, patients appeared to have naive, central memory and Treg TCRB repertoires that were more similar.

Sequenced material consisted of expressed TCRB transcripts (all of the isolated RNA was reverse transcribed). Some clones are missing from TCRdb's copy, which holds only in-frame ones; the method was immunoSEQ multiplex PCR. The sample records 500,000 to 700,000 clones, roughly a sixth being singletons. This TCR derives from a man aged 18 to 30 in good health. Sequencing was performed on naive CD4+ T cells from blood. The rearrangement uses TRBV2 and TRBJ2-3; perhaps TRBD1 as D (6 bases). The CDR3 sequence is CASRLQGRTDTQYF. CDR3 sequence (DNA): TGTGCCAGCAGACTACAGGGACGCACAGATACGCAGTATTTT.